This T cell receptor beta chain emerged from a study of chemoradiotherapy in HPV16-positive cancers. Study-level information: Candidate HPV-specific T-cell clones and common TCR motifs came from functional assays in a couple of HPV16-positive patients.

Germline CDR1 SNHLY, CDR2 FYNNEI. V lost 2 bases, J lost 12 bases, and 7 bases stayed unmatched. The CDR3 spans 14 residues. Produced via immunoSEQ multiplex PCR; TCRdb's table is partial and in-frame only. The sample records 25,000 to 35,000 clones, roughly 80% being singletons. About this clone: Its antigen is unknown.

Study findings and constraints: For HPV16-positive patients, expanding HPV-responsive T cells associated with longer recurrence-free survival. Candidate HPV-specific clones and E7-related TCR motifs grew in tumor during treatment. HPV-specific T cells were functionally defined from only a couple of HPV16-positive patients.

V and J are TRBV2 and TRBJ2-1; 10 bases map to TRBD2. The sequencing used blood, collected from a patient who underwent chemoradiotherapy. This sequence originates from a human donor with HPV-associated anogenital cancer. The CDR3: CASSESAGGNRQFF. Here the CDR3 DNA reads TGTGCCAGCAGTGAATCAGCGGGGGGGAATCGGCAGTTCTTC.